The next 10 T cell receptor beta chains were all read from a single sample in a study of blood T cell repertoires in COVID-19. TCRdb keeps only in-frame clones here, not all; method: immunoSEQ multiplex PCR. The sample lists around 84,000 clones, approximately 86% occurring once. Sample: peripheral blood. The origin of the receptors is an elderly man with active or convalescent COVID-19.

This chain uses TRBV21-1 with TRBJ1-3. TRBV21-1 is flagged as a pseudogene. This CDR3 has 16 residues. The CDR3 spells CASSKRREKAGNTIYF. The DNA of the CDR3 is TGTGCCAGCAGCAAAAGGCGGGAAAAGGCAGGAAACACCATATATTTT.

This clone was seen once. The V call is TRBV3-1 (or the pseudogene TRBV3-2), the J call TRBJ1-5; tentatively, D is TRBD1 (5 bases). This CDR3 is built from 16 residues. In germline, CDR1 is LGHDT, CDR2 YNNKEL (reference sequence). V gave up 2 bases and J gave up 2 bases, with 13 bases separating them. CDR3 in amino acids: CASSQFAQGGNQPQHF. The CDR3 DNA is TGTGCCAGCAGCCAATTTGCTCAGGGTGGCAATCAGCCCCAGCATTTT.

The chain joins TRBV5-1 to TRBJ1-2, with TRBD1 matching over 9 bases. This CDR3 has 16 residues. The V gene's germline CDR1 is SGHRS and CDR2 YFSETQ. Trimming took 1 base from V and 2 from J; bases not matched to a gene: 6. DNA of the CDR3: TGCGCCAGCAGCTTGAATCCGGGACAGGGAAACTATGGCTACACCTTC. Translated: CASSLNPGQGNYGYTF.

This chain links TRBV11-1 with TRBJ1-2, with 7 bases aligning to TRBD1. The CDR3 contains 15 residues. Germline V lookup: CDR1 SGHAT, CDR2 FQDESV (reference sequence). Trimming cost V 4 bases and J 3 bases; bases outside gene matches: 8. DNA for the CDR3: TGTGCCAGCAGCTCGGGCCTCGGGACAGACTATGGCTACACCTTC. Protein: CASSSGLGTDYGYTF.

The V call is TRBV10-2, the J call TRBJ1-4, with 7 bases fitting TRBD1. There are 18 residues in the CDR3. Trimming cost V 7 bases and J 6 bases; bases outside gene matches: 20. Germline values: CDR1 WSHSY, CDR2 SAAADI. CDR3 DNA sequence: TGCGCCAGCACCTCCGCCAACAGGGGTCAAGGAGTCTATGAAAAACTGTTTTTT. Its translation: CASTSANRGQGVYEKLFF.

The chain employs TRBV11-2 and TRBJ1-1; D gene uncertain. In germline, CDR1 is SGHAT, CDR2 FQNNGV. The CDR3 spans 15 residues. The V end lost 1 base, the J end lost 2 bases, and 11 bases lay between the germline ends. Here the CDR3 DNA reads TGTGCCAGCAGCTTAGCCTCACCGGGAAACACTGAAGCTTTCTTT. Translated: CASSLASPGNTEAFF.

This chain connects TRBV18 to TRBJ1-1; D not resolved. This CDR3 has 14 residues. Trimming cost V 6 bases and J 4 bases, with 15 bases left between them. Germline lookup yields CDR1 KGHSH and CDR2 LQKENI. The CDR3: CASSGYSYSTEAFF. CDR3 in DNA: TGTGCCAGCTCCGGTTATAGTTACAGCACTGAAGCTTTCTTT.

The chain has TRBV6-6 and TRBJ1-1; D ambiguous. The CDR3 is made up of 14 amino acids. CDR1 is MNHNY, CDR2 SVGAGI, per germline (reference sequence). The V end lost 4 bases, the J end lost 1 base, and 10 bases lay between the germline ends. DNA of the CDR3: TGTGCCAGCAGTTCTAATACAGAGAACACTGAAGCTTTCTTT. Its protein is CASSSNTENTEAFF.

V usage is TRBV5-8 and J usage is TRBJ2-2; D is unresolved. Trimming pared 1 base from V and 3 bases from J, leaving 7 bases between. Per the germline V gene, CDR1 is SGHTS and CDR2 is YDEGEE. The CDR3 consists of 14 residues. As DNA, the CDR3 is TGTGCCAGCAGCTTGTTGGGCGACACCGGGGAGCTGTTTTTT. Residues: CASSLLGDTGELFF.

This clone appeared a few times. J is TRBJ2-4 and V is TRBV14, with 13 positions matching TRBD2. V was clipped by 1 base and J by 14 bases; unmatched bases: 5. The germline CDR1 and CDR2 sequences are SGHDN and FVKESK. The CDR3 runs to 14 residues. DNA for the CDR3: TGTGCCAGCAGCCAAGTCACTAGCGGGGGGGAAAAGTACTTC. This sequence encodes CASSQVTSGGEKYF.